These 8 T cell receptor beta chains were sequenced from one sample in a study of chemoradiotherapy in HPV16-positive cancers. Sequencing was performed with immunoSEQ multiplex PCR; in TCRdb, only in-frame clones are kept and a portion is missing. In the table there are around 30,000 clones, over 80% of which are singletons. Sequences were derived from blood, sampled from a patient who underwent chemoradiotherapy. The receptor source for this set is a human donor with HPV-associated anogenital cancer.

The chain links TRBV7-9 to TRBJ2-5; D unresolved. This CDR3 has 14 residues. Trimming cost V 1 base and J 8 bases, with 14 bases left between them. CDR1 is SEHNR, CDR2 FQNEAQ, per germline (reference sequence). CDR3: CASSLVLAMGTQYF. The CDR3 DNA reads TGTGCCAGCAGCTTAGTTTTGGCTATGGGCACCCAGTACTTC.

The chain links TRBV11-2 to TRBJ2-1, with a weak D call TRBD2 (6 bases). This CDR3 has 13 residues. Germline V CDR1 and CDR2: SGHAT, FQNNGV. V was trimmed by 1 base and J by 9 bases, leaving 10 bases between them. CDR3 in amino acids: CASSLGLVGEQFF. DNA of the CDR3: TGTGCCAGCAGCTTAGGACTAGTTGGTGAGCAGTTCTTC.

The chain carries TRBV7-9 and TRBJ2-3, with D perhaps TRBD1 (6 bases). The V end lost 5 bases, the J end lost 4 bases, and 10 bases lay between the germline ends. The germline V gene encodes CDR1 SEHNR and CDR2 FQNEAQ (reference sequence). This CDR3 is 13 amino acids long. In DNA, the CDR3 is TGTGCCAGCAGCCCTTACAGGGCAGATACGCAGTATTTT. This gives the protein CASSPYRADTQYF.

V usage is TRBV9 and J usage is TRBJ1-2, with TRBD1 as a possible D gene (5 bases). V was pared by 2 bases and J by 2 bases, with 7 bases between. CDR3 size: 13 residues. CDR1 is SGDLS, CDR2 YYNGEE, per germline. The chain's CDR3 is CASSVQGNYGYTF. CDR3 nucleotides: TGTGCCAGCAGCGTTCAGGGAAACTATGGCTACACCTTC.

V is TRBV28 and J is TRBJ2-4; D might be TRBD1 (6 bases). V lost 5 bases and J 0 bases, leaving 8 bases between the germline ends. CDR1 and CDR2 (germline): MDHEN, SYDVKM. This CDR3 spans 14 amino acids. CDR3 DNA: TGTGCCAGCAGTATGACAGGAGCCAAAAACATTCAGTACTTC. Translation gives CASSMTGAKNIQYF.

This chain joins TRBV5-6 and TRBJ2-2; TRBD1 agrees at 7 bases. CDR1 SGHDT and CDR2 YYEEEE come from the germline V gene. After removal of 0 bases from V and 7 bases from J, the junction contained 3 bases not matched to a gene. The CDR3 contains 14 residues. The CDR3 loop is CASSLGQGVGELFF. The CDR3 DNA reads as TGTGCCAGCAGCTTGGGACAGGGTGTCGGGGAGCTGTTTTTT.

This sequence joins TRBV5-1 and TRBJ2-2; D is unclear. In germline, CDR1 is SGHRS, CDR2 YFSETQ. V dropped 1 base and J dropped 6 bases, with 10 bases sitting between them. The CDR3 consists of 14 residues. The CDR3 protein is CASSLISLAGELFF. CDR3 sequence (DNA): TGCGCCAGCAGCTTGATTTCGCTAGCCGGGGAGCTGTTTTTT.

The chain links TRBV4-3 to TRBJ2-5; 11 positions agree with TRBD2. This CDR3 has 17 residues. Germline V lookup: CDR1 LGHNA, CDR2 YSLEER. The junction had 10 bases not matched to a gene; V was cut back by 0 bases and J by 7 bases. The DNA for the CDR3 is TGCGCCAGCAGCCAAGATCAGTATAGCGGGGGGGCTGGGACCCAGTACTTC. This sequence encodes CASSQDQYSGGAGTQYF.